Listed here are 14 T cell receptor beta chains from one sample, sequenced in a study of T cell responses to AZD1222 COVID-19 vaccine. Generated by immunoSEQ multiplex PCR, the TCRdb table keeps only in-frame clones and is missing some. The sample has tens of thousands of clones, more than 80% seen once. The material was peripheral blood, obtained on day 0 of AZD1222 vaccination. All receptors derive from an adult in good health.

The chain joins TRBV7-2 to TRBJ1-6; TRBD1 might be the D (5 bases). Germline V CDR1 and CDR2: SGHTA, FQGNSA. This CDR3 spans 15 amino acids. V was trimmed by 3 bases and J by 13 bases, leaving 19 bases between them. The CDR3 DNA sequence: TGTGCCAGCAGCTTTTCAGCTATACAGGTTTCGCCCCTCCACTTT. This sequence encodes CASSFSAIQVSPLHF.

CDR3 in DNA: TGTGCCAGCTCACCTGAAAGGACAGGGGTTCAGCCCCAGCATTTT. Translating it yields CASSPERTGVQPQHF. The chain couples TRBV18 to TRBJ1-5, with 9 nucleotides matching TRBD1. CDR3 size: 15 residues. V lost 3 bases and J lost 6; bases outside the gene matches: 6. Germline CDR1 KGHSH, CDR2 LQKENI.

Points on this clone: One end of the junction varies from germline; a read error may be responsible. The chain links TRBV7-7 to TRBJ2-7; 7 bases align to TRBD1. The germline V gene encodes CDR1 SSHAT and CDR2 FNYEAQ (reference sequence). This CDR3 is built from 14 residues. In DNA form, the CDR3 reads TGTGCTAGCAGCTACGACAGGGAAGCCTACGAGCAGTACTTC. Amino acids: CASSYDREAYEQYF.

This chain links TRBV14 with TRBJ2-1; TRBD2 aligns across 9 bases. V lost 6 bases, J lost 6 bases, and 9 bases stayed unmatched. CDR3 size: 15 residues. Germline V gene lookup returns CDR1 SGHDN and CDR2 FVKESK. The CDR3 region has the DNA TGTGCCAGCAGATCGACGCGGGAGGGACGCAATGAGCAGTTCTTC. Protein sequence: CASRSTREGRNEQFF. Drawing the rest from reference TRBV14 and TRBJ2-1, the complete variable domain is EAGVTQFPSHSVIEKGQTVTLRCDPISGHDNLYWYRRVMGKEIKFLLHFVKESKQDESGMPNNRFLAERTGGTYSTLKVQPAELEDSGVYFCASRSTREGRNEQFFGPGTRLTVL.

V usage is TRBV30 and J usage is TRBJ1-6, with D unclear. The CDR3 extends over 13 amino acids. Trimming took 3 bases from V and 10 from J, leaving 13 bases between them. Germline loops: CDR1 GTSNPN, CDR2 SVGIG (reference sequence). The CDR3 region is CAWRVRVGSPLHF. DNA for the CDR3: TGTGCCTGGAGGGTCCGGGTGGGGTCACCCCTCCACTTT.

The chain employs TRBV19 and TRBJ1-5; possible D gene TRBD1, 5 bases. With 3 bases removed from V and 1 base from J, the gap between germline ends came to 10 bases. The CDR3 extends over 15 amino acids. CDR1 and CDR2 from the germline V gene are LNHDA and SQIVND (reference sequence). CDR3 sequence (DNA): TGTGCCAGTAGTATCACCCGGGACAGCAATCAGCCCCAGCATTTT. Its translation is CASSITRDSNQPQHF.

The chain links TRBV7-2 to TRBJ1-1, with 10 positions matching TRBD1. Per germline, CDR1 SGHTA and CDR2 FQGNSA. There are 14 residues in the CDR3. The junction had 3 bases not matched to a gene; V was cut back by 1 base and J by 7 bases. CDR3 region: CASSLGQGASEAFF. The CDR3 DNA reads TGTGCCAGCAGCTTAGGACAGGGGGCGAGTGAAGCTTTCTTT.

V and J are TRBV6-5 and TRBJ1-3; 7 bases line up with TRBD1. CDR1 is MNHEY and CDR2 is SVGAGI in the germline V gene. V gave up 7 bases and J gave up 4 bases; unmatched junction bases: 7. The CDR3 is 14 amino acids. As DNA, the CDR3 is TGTGCCAGCACTCCCCCAGGGGGAGGAAACACCATATATTTT. Translating it yields CASTPPGGGNTIYF.

The CDR3 loop is CASSELSMGTGELFF. CDR3 in DNA: TGCGCCAGCAGTGAGCTAAGTATGGGCACCGGGGAGCTGTTTTTT. V gene TRBV10-1 combines with J gene TRBJ2-2; D remains unclear. Looked up from germline, CDR1 is WNHNN and CDR2 is SYGVQD (reference sequence). The germline V and J ends were trimmed by 2 bases and 4 bases, with 11 bases remaining between them. CDR3 length: 15 residues.

The chain carries TRBV7-3 and TRBJ1-2; 7 nucleotides agree with TRBD1. Germline CDR1 SGHTA, CDR2 FQGTGA. V was pared by 4 bases and J by 4 bases, with 6 bases of the junction left unmatched. There are 14 residues in the CDR3. CDR3 coding DNA: TGTGCCAGCAGCTCGAACAGGGGTAGCTATGGCTACACCTTC. Translating it yields CASSSNRGSYGYTF. Full variable domain (missing parts from reference TRBV7-3 and TRBJ1-2): GAGVSQTPSNKVTEKGKYVELRCDPISGHTALYWYRQSLGQGPEFLIYFQGTGAADDSGLPNDRFFAVRPEGSVSTLKIQRTERGDSAVYLCASSSNRGSYGYTFGSGTRLTVV.

This clone was counted a single time. The chain recombines TRBV28 with TRBJ2-5; the D gene is possibly TRBD2 (5 bases). The V and J ends lost 5 bases and 5 bases respectively, with 15 bases between them. This CDR3 comprises 14 residues. CDR1 MDHEN and CDR2 SYDVKM come from the germline V gene. This CDR3 is CASSPARAWETQYF. The CDR3 DNA reads as TGTGCCAGCAGTCCCGCGAGGGCGTGGGAGACCCAGTACTTC.

The chain is built from TRBV29-1 and TRBJ1-1; a weak D match, TRBD1 (6 bases). Trimming took 7 bases from V and 1 from J, leaving 13 bases between them. CDR1 SQVTM and CDR2 ANQGSEA come from the germline V gene. CDR3 length equals 13 residues. DNA of the CDR3: TGCAGCGCCCCCGGGGGGCGGAACACTGAAGCTTTCTTT. It is translated as CSAPGGRNTEAFF.

This clone appeared a single time. The V call is TRBV10-1, the J call TRBJ2-7; no reliable D call. This CDR3 is 12 amino acids long. V gave up 5 bases and J gave up 0 bases, with 5 bases separating them. Germline V lookup: CDR1 WNHNN, CDR2 SYGVQD (reference sequence). The CDR3, as DNA: TGCGCCAGCAGTCTGACCTCCTACGAGCAGTACTTC. Translated: CASSLTSYEQYF.

The J gene is TRBJ2-7, the V gene TRBV7-8; TRBD2 might be the D (5 bases). Germline CDR1 reads SGHVS; CDR2 reads FQNEAQ. V was cut by 1 base and J by 1 base, with 11 bases left in between. The CDR3 runs to 15 residues. The CDR3 DNA reads as TGTGCCAGCAGCTTAGAGGCGGACTCATCCTACGAGCAGTACTTC. The encoded protein is CASSLEADSSYEQYF.